The 17 T cell receptor beta chains presented below share a single source sample, sequenced in a study of control samples from healthy donors and cancer patients. The table came from immunoSEQ multiplex PCR; TCRdb's copy has only in-frame clones and leaves some out. The sample lists approximately 70,000 clones; about 90% were seen once. The sequenced sample was PBMCs. The receptors shown here come from a man aged 55 to 70 with lung cancer.

V gene TRBV7-3 combines with J gene TRBJ2-2; 7 bases are shared with TRBD2. The CDR3 is 15 amino acids. The J segment lost 5 bases and the V segment lost 4 bases, leaving 7 bases of the junction unmatched. CDR1 and CDR2 from the germline V gene are SGHTA and FQGTGA. In nucleotides, the CDR3 is TGTGCCAGCAGCTCCCCGGGGGGAGAGACCGGGGAGCTGTTTTTT. This codes for CASSSPGGETGELFF.

This chain links TRBV5-4 with TRBJ2-1; 7 nucleotides line up with TRBD1. CDR1 is SGHNT and CDR2 is YYREEE in the germline V gene (reference sequence). Unmatched junction bases numbered 2, after V lost 0 bases and J lost 2 bases. The CDR3 consists of 15 residues. CDR3 nucleotides: TGTGCCAGCAGCTTGGGACAGGGAGCCTACAATGAGCAGTTCTTC. Its translation is CASSLGQGAYNEQFF.

The rearrangement uses TRBV10-1 and TRBJ1-1; no firm D call. V was trimmed by 4 bases and J by 2 bases, leaving 11 bases between them. This CDR3 contains 14 residues. Per germline, CDR1 WNHNN and CDR2 SYGVQD (reference sequence). CDR3 amino acids: CASSANLGNTEAFF. CDR3 coding DNA: TGCGCCAGCAGTGCAAATCTGGGCAACACTGAAGCTTTCTTT.

In the case of this clone: The same CDR3 also results from other DNA sequences found in this sample. The rearrangement links TRBV5-6 to TRBJ2-2; possibly TRBD1 or TRBD2 for D (5 bases each). CDR3 length: 15 residues. Germline V gene sequence: CDR1 SGHDT, CDR2 YYEEEE. V dropped 7 bases and J dropped 2 bases, with 15 bases sitting between them. The CDR3, as DNA: TGTGCCAGCTCCGAGGGGCGAAAAAACACCGGGGAGCTGTTTTTT. It codes for CASSEGRKNTGELFF. The complete variable domain, with remaining parts taken from reference TRBV5-6 and TRBJ2-2, reads DAGVTQSPTHLIKTRGQQVTLRCSPKSGHDTVSWYQQALGQGPQFIFQYYEEEERQRGNFPDRFSGHQFPNYSSELNVNALLLGDSALYLCASSEGRKNTGELFFGEGSRLTVL.

This chain connects TRBV19 to TRBJ2-2, with a weak D call TRBD2 (6 bases). The germline V gene has CDR1 LNHDA and CDR2 SQIVND (reference sequence). The CDR3 contains 17 residues. Deletions cut 3 bases from V and 0 bases from J, with 14 bases between. CDR3 sequence: CASSMGTWRANTGELFF. The CDR3 DNA sequence: TGTGCCAGTAGTATGGGGACTTGGAGGGCGAACACCGGGGAGCTGTTTTTT.

The V gene is TRBV3-1 (or the pseudogene TRBV3-2), the J gene TRBJ1-4; TRBD1 might be the D (6 bases). CDR3 length equals 14 residues. The V and J ends lost 3 bases and 5 bases respectively, with 10 bases between them. CDR1 is LGHDT and CDR2 is YNNKEL in the germline V gene (reference sequence). The CDR3 loop is CASSHEGDNEKLFF. In DNA form, the CDR3 reads TGTGCCAGCAGCCATGAGGGGGACAATGAAAAACTGTTTTTT.

This chain links TRBV5-1 with TRBJ2-1, with D hard to call. CDR1 and CDR2 (germline): SGHRS, YFSETQ. Trimming cost V 0 bases and J 8 bases, with 15 bases left between them. The CDR3 runs to 15 residues. CDR3 DNA sequence: TGCGCCAGCAGCTTGGAAATATTAGCCCCCCATGAGCAGTTCTTC. Translation gives CASSLEILAPHEQFF. The complete variable domain, with remaining parts taken from reference TRBV5-1 and TRBJ2-1, reads KAGVTQTPRYLIKTRGQQVTLSCSPISGHRSVSWYQQTPGQGLQFLFEYFSETQRNKGNFPGRFSGRQFSNSRSEMNVSTLELGDSALYLCASSLEILAPHEQFFGPGTRLTVL.

The gene calls are TRBV4-1 and TRBJ2-7; 7 nucleotides agree with TRBD2. J lost 4 bases, V lost 1 base, and 1 base had no gene match. The V gene's germline CDR1 is MGHRA and CDR2 YSYEKL. The CDR3 contains 13 residues. The CDR3 loop reads CASSQGDYYEQYF. The CDR3 DNA follows: TGCGCCAGCAGCCAAGGGGACTATTACGAGCAGTACTTC.

This clone was counted a few times. CDR3 in DNA: TGTGCCAGCAGCATTGGGGTAAGCGCAGATACGCAGTATTTT. It translates to CASSIGVSADTQYF. The chain recombines TRBV9 with TRBJ2-3; D gene unclear. V shed 4 bases and J shed 4 bases, with 13 bases lying between them. Germline V gene lookup returns CDR1 SGDLS and CDR2 YYNGEE. The CDR3 length is 14 residues.

The chain recombines TRBV6-5 with TRBJ1-2; unclear D gene. This CDR3 is 14 amino acids long. Looked up from germline, CDR1 is MNHEY and CDR2 is SVGAGI. The germline V and J ends were trimmed by 2 bases and 0 bases, with 7 bases remaining between them. CDR3 in amino acids: CASSYGRTNYGYTF. The CDR3 region has the DNA TGTGCCAGCAGTTACGGTCGGACTAACTATGGCTACACCTTC.

V is TRBV3-1 (or the pseudogene TRBV3-2) and J is TRBJ1-1; a weak D match, TRBD1 (5 bases). Germline V gene lookup returns CDR1 LGHDT and CDR2 YNNKEL (reference sequence). Trimming shortened V by 0 bases and J by 1 base, and 9 bases separated the two germline ends. The CDR3 runs 15 residues. The CDR3 protein is CASSQEIQGNTEAFF. Here the CDR3 DNA reads TGTGCCAGCAGCCAAGAAATCCAGGGGAACACTGAAGCTTTCTTT.

The chain uses TRBV3-1 (or the pseudogene TRBV3-2) and TRBJ1-2; TRBD1 is a possible D gene (6 bases). The CDR3 has 14 amino acids. V lost 5 bases and J lost 1, with 11 bases in between. Germline CDR1 LGHDT, CDR2 YNNKEL (reference sequence). As DNA, the CDR3 is TGTGCCAGCAGCTTCCAGGACAGTAACTATGGCTACACCTTC. It is translated as CASSFQDSNYGYTF.

This clone is a singleton in its sample. This chain links TRBV4-2 with TRBJ2-5; D is perhaps TRBD1 (5 bases). V was shortened by 0 bases and J by 5 bases, with 16 bases between the two germline ends. CDR3 length equals 16 residues. Germline V lookup: CDR1 LGHNA, CDR2 YNFKEQ. The CDR3 reads CASSQDQGRAKETQYF. The CDR3 nucleotides read TGTGCCAGCAGCCAAGATCAGGGCAGGGCAAAGGAGACCCAGTACTTC.

The chain carries TRBV2 and TRBJ2-3; 8 bases fit TRBD1. The CDR3 extends over 15 amino acids. The germline gives CDR1 SNHLY, CDR2 FYNNEI. V shed 4 bases and J 3 bases; nucleotides not matched to a gene: 6. CDR3 residues: CASSGQGARTDTQYF. The CDR3 nucleotides read TGTGCCAGCAGTGGTCAGGGGGCCCGAACAGATACGCAGTATTTT.

V gene TRBV7-3 combines with J gene TRBJ2-1; TRBD2 agrees at 8 bases. V was pared by 5 bases and J by 4 bases, with 16 bases of the junction left unmatched. This CDR3 spans 18 amino acids. Germline V lookup: CDR1 SGHTA, CDR2 FQGTGA. In DNA, the CDR3 is TGTGCCAGCAGCCCCTACCTGCGGGGGGAGTTAACGTACAATGAGCAGTTCTTC. Amino acid sequence: CASSPYLRGELTYNEQFF.

V is TRBV6-6 and J is TRBJ2-3; TRBD2 might be the D (5 bases). Germline V CDR1 and CDR2: MNHNY, SVGAGI (reference sequence). V was clipped by 7 bases and J by 4 bases, with 9 bases between them. There are 12 residues in the CDR3. The CDR3 loop reads CASTGDADTQYF. The DNA of the CDR3 is TGTGCCAGCACCGGGGATGCAGATACGCAGTATTTT.

The J gene is TRBJ1-1, the V gene TRBV5-1, with a possible D match to TRBD1 (6 bases). V lost 5 bases to trimming and J lost 1 base, with 12 bases between them. Per germline, CDR1 SGHRS and CDR2 YFSETQ. CDR3 length equals 14 residues. CDR3 residues: CASRAGVGNTEAFF. CDR3 sequence (DNA): TGCGCCAGCAGGGCAGGGGTGGGGAACACTGAAGCTTTCTTT.